The rows below give T cell receptor beta chains drawn from one sample of a study of T cell responses to AZD1222 COVID-19 vaccine. The table came from immunoSEQ multiplex PCR; TCRdb's copy has only in-frame clones and leaves some out. Of about 100,000 clones detected, roughly 89% appear once; the ten largest clones hold approximately 16%. The specimen was peripheral blood, collected on day 0 of AZD1222 vaccination. The receptors originated from an adult in good health. The CDR3 runs from the conserved cysteine through the conserved F or W. A D gene is named only where the DNA matches it firmly. The size of a clone is reported for some rows only, either as once, few or many, or as a class for expanded clones.

v_call	j_call	clone_size	d_call	cdr3_length	cdr3_aa	cdr3_nt
TRBV5-6	TRBJ2-5	NA	NA	14	CASSYARLGETQYF	TGTGCCAGCAGCTACGCCAGACTGGGAGAGACCCAGTACTTC
TRBV6-5	TRBJ1-1	NA	NA	13	CASSRNRDTEAFF	TGTGCCAGCAGCCGAAACAGGGACACTGAAGCTTTCTTT
TRBV19	TRBJ2-7	NA	NA	11	CASSGKGEQYF	TGTGCCAGTAGTGGTAAAGGCGAGCAGTACTTC
TRBV19	TRBJ2-6	NA	NA	18	CASSIRQIRYAGANVLTF	TGTGCCAGTAGTATTCGGCAGATTCGGTATGCTGGGGCCAACGTCCTGACTTTC
TRBV7-4	TRBJ2-7	NA	TRBD1	15	CASSFGQGDSYEQYF	TGTGCCAGCAGCTTCGGACAGGGGGACTCCTACGAGCAGTACTTC
TRBV27	TRBJ2-2	NA	NA	14	CASSLTMNTGELFF	TGTGCCAGCAGCCTGACAATGAACACCGGGGAGCTGTTTTTT
TRBV28	TRBJ2-5	NA	TRBD2	15	CASSSSGELLETQYF	TGTGCCAGCAGTTCTAGCGGAGAGCTTCTGGAGACCCAGTACTTC
TRBV11-2	TRBJ2-7	few	NA	14	CASSLGLAIYEQYF	TGTGCCAGCAGCTTAGGGTTAGCGATCTACGAGCAGTACTTC
TRBV12-5	TRBJ2-3	NA	TRBD2	15	CASTSGGAGTDTQYF	TGTGCTAGTACTAGCGGGGGGGCAGGCACAGATACGCAGTATTTT
TRBV2	TRBJ2-7	NA	TRBD2	16	CASSPGLAGGFDEQYF	TGTGCCAGCAGTCCGGGACTAGCGGGAGGGTTCGACGAGCAGTACTTC
TRBV3-1/TRBV3-2	TRBJ2-3	NA	NA	14	CASSQGQFGDTQYF	TGTGCCAGCAGCCAAGGGCAGTTTGGTGATACGCAGTATTTT
TRBV6-5	TRBJ2-7	NA	TRBD1	13	CATQGTGSYEQYF	TGTGCCACCCAGGGGACAGGCTCCTACGAGCAGTACTTC
TRBV27	TRBJ2-6	NA	NA	18	CASSRGGRPGSGANVLTF	TGTGCCAGCAGTAGGGGGGGGCGCCCGGGCTCTGGGGCCAACGTCCTGACTTTC
TRBV27	TRBJ1-6	few	NA	17	CASSLSRDASYNSPLHF	TGTGCCAGCAGTTTATCGAGGGACGCCTCCTATAATTCACCCCTCCACTTT
TRBV7-9	TRBJ2-2	NA	TRBD1	15	CASSYGQVESGELFF	TGTGCCAGCAGCTATGGACAGGTGGAATCCGGGGAGCTGTTTTTT
TRBV19	TRBJ2-7	few	NA	13	CASSYGSYYEQYF	TGTGCCAGTAGTTACGGCAGCTACTACGAGCAGTACTTC
TRBV10-3	TRBJ2-2	few	TRBD1	16	CAISEEGTGEFGELFF	TGTGCCATCAGTGAAGAGGGAACAGGGGAGTTCGGGGAGCTGTTTTTT
TRBV13	TRBJ2-7	NA	NA	11	CASGEAGEQYF	TGTGCCAGCGGTGAAGCAGGCGAGCAGTACTTC
TRBV19	TRBJ1-3	NA	NA	16	CASSPSGRWNGNTIYF	TGTGCCAGTAGTCCCTCGGGACGATGGAACGGAAACACCATATATTTT
TRBV5-1	TRBJ2-7	NA	TRBD2	16	CASSPWSSGSSYEQYF	TGCGCCAGCAGCCCATGGAGTAGCGGGAGTTCCTACGAGCAGTACTTC
TRBV6-1	TRBJ1-2	NA	NA	14	CASSEAGLFFGYTF	TGTGCCAGCAGTGAAGCAGGCCTCTTTTTTGGCTACACCTTC
TRBV5-1	TRBJ2-2	NA	NA	11	CASSFVGELFF	TGCGCCAGCAGCTTTGTCGGGGAGCTGTTTTTT
TRBV5-1	TRBJ1-4	NA	NA	15	CASSLEGHLGEKLFF	TGCGCCAGCAGCTTGGAGGGACACTTAGGTGAAAAACTGTTTTTT
TRBV5-1	TRBJ2-1	medium-sized	TRBD2	15	CASSTRSGVYNEQFF	TGCGCCAGCAGCACCCGTAGCGGGGTCTACAATGAGCAGTTCTTC
TRBV9	TRBJ2-7	once	NA	17	CASSVDPSPRSSYEQYF	TGTGCCAGCAGCGTAGATCCCTCTCCTAGGAGCTCCTACGAGCAGTACTTC
TRBV24-1	TRBJ2-2	NA	TRBD1	17	CATSDNTGTGVAGELFF	TGTGCCACCAGTGACAATACCGGGACAGGGGTGGCCGGGGAGCTGTTTTTT
TRBV19	TRBJ2-7	few	NA	15	CASSIDLWRTYEQYF	TGTGCCAGTAGTATAGACCTGTGGCGGACCTACGAGCAGTACTTC
TRBV7-9	TRBJ1-2	NA	NA	10	CASSGSIYTF	TGTGCCAGCAGCGGCTCGATCTACACCTTC
TRBV5-6	TRBJ1-2	NA	NA	15	CASSFRDAANYGYTF	TGTGCCAGCAGCTTTCGGGACGCGGCTAACTATGGCTACACCTTC
TRBV28	TRBJ2-4	NA	TRBD2	16	CASSLRREGTKNIQYF	TGTGCCAGCAGTTTAAGGCGGGAGGGGACCAAAAACATTCAGTACTTC
TRBV4-2	TRBJ1-4	NA	TRBD1	15	CASSQGTGGEEKLFF	TGTGCCAGCAGCCAAGGGACAGGGGGTGAGGAAAAACTGTTTTTT
TRBV5-4	TRBJ2-7	NA	NA	12	CASSLPRYEQYF	TGTGCCAGCAGCTTGCCCCGTTACGAGCAGTACTTC
TRBV5-1	TRBJ1-4	NA	NA	14	CASSLTGVNEKLFF	TGCGCCAGCAGCTTAACGGGAGTTAATGAAAAACTGTTTTTT
TRBV14	TRBJ2-7	NA	NA	16	CASSHYEIKSSYEQYF	TGTGCCAGCAGCCACTACGAAATTAAAAGCTCCTACGAGCAGTACTTC
TRBV6-2/TRBV6-3	TRBJ2-3	NA	NA	16	CASSRPGGSSTDTQYF	TGTGCCAGCAGTCGGCCCGGGGGCTCCAGCACAGATACGCAGTATTTT
TRBV10-3	TRBJ2-1	NA	TRBD2	13	CAIRGTSDNEQFF	TGTGCCATCAGGGGGACTAGCGACAATGAGCAGTTCTTC
TRBV27	TRBJ2-3	NA	TRBD2	17	CASSLSRGTSGTIVQYF	TGTGCCAGCAGTTTGTCCAGGGGGACTAGCGGGACTATTGTGCAGTATTTT
TRBV13	TRBJ1-1	NA	NA	13	CASSSGRNNRAFF	TGTGCCAGCAGTTCCGGACGGAACAACAGGGCTTTCTTT
TRBV28	TRBJ1-4	NA	NA	12	CASAGGNEKLFF	TGTGCCAGCGCGGGAGGGAATGAAAAACTGTTTTTT
TRBV5-1	TRBJ1-1	NA	NA	15	CASSRTTGGNTEAFF	TGCGCCAGCAGCCGGACCACAGGTGGGAACACTGAAGCTTTCTTT
TRBV6-4	TRBJ2-2	NA	NA	15	CASSDPTYRTGELFF	TGTGCCAGCAGTGACCCAACCTATCGCACCGGGGAGCTGTTTTTT
TRBV7-8	TRBJ1-3	NA	NA	13	CASSYTEGNTIYF	TGTGCCAGCAGCTATACGGAGGGAAACACCATATATTTT